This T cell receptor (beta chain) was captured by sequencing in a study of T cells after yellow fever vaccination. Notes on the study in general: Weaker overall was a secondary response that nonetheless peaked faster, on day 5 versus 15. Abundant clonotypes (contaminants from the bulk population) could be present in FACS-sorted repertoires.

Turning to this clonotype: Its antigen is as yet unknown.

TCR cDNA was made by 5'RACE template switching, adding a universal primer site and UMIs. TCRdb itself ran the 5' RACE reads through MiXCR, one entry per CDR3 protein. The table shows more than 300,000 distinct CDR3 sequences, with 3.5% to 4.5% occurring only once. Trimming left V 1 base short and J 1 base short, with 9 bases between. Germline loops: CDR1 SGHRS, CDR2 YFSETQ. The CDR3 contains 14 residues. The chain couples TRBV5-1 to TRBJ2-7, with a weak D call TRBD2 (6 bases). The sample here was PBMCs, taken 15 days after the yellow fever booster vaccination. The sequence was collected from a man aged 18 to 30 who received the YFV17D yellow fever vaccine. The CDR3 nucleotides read TGCGCCAGCAGCTTGTCCGGGGGATCCTACGAGCAGTACGTC. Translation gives CASSLSGGSYEQYV.